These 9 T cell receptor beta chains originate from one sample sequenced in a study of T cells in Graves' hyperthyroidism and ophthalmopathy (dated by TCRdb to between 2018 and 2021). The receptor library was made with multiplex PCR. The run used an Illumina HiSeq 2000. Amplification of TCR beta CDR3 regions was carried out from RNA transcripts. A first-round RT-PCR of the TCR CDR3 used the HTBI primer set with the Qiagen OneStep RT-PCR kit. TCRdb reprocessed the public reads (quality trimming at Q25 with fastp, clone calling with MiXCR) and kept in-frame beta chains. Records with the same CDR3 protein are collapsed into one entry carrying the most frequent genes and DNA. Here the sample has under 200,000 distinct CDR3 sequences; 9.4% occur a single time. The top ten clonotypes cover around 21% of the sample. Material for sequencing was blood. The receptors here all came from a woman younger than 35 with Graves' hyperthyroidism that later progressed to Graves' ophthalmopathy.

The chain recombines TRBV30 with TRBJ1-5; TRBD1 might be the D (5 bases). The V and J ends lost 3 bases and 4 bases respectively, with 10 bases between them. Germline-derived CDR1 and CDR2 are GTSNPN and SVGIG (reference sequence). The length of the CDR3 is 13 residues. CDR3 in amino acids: CAWRAGLNQPQHF. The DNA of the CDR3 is TGTGCCTGGAGGGCAGGGCTTAATCAGCCCCAGCATTTT.

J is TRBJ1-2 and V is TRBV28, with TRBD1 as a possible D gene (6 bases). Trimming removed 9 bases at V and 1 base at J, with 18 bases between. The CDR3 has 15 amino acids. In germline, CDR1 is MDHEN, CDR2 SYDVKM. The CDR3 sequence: CARSIQGMFNYGYTF. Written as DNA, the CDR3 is TGTGCCAGAAGTATACAGGGAATGTTTAACTATGGCTACACCTTC.

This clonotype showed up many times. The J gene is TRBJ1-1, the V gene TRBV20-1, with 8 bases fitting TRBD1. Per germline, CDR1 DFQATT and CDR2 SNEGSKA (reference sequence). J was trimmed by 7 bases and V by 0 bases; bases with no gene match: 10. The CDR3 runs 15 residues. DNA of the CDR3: TGCAGTGCTAGAGATCCTGGCAGGGGGCAAGTTGAAGCTTTCTTT. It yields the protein CSARDPGRGQVEAFF.

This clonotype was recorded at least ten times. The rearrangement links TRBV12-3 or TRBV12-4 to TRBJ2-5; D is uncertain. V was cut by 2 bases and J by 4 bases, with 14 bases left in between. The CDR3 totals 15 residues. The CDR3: CASSLIHGDSETQYF. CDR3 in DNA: TGTGCCAGCAGTTTAATTCATGGAGATTCAGAGACCCAGTACTTC.

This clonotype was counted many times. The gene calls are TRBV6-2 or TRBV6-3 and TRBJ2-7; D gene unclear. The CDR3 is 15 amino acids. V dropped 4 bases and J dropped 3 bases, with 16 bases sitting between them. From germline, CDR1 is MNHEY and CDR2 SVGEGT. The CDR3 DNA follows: TGTGCCAGCAGTTCGACCTTGGACGGCTTCTACGAGCAGTACTTC. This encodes CASSSTLDGFYEQYF.

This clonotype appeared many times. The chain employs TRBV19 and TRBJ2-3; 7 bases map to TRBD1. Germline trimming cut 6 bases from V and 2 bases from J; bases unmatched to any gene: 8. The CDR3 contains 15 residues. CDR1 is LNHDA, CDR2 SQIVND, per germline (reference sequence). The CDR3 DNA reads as TGTGCCAGTAGGGGGACAGACGTCTACACAGATACGCAGTATTTT. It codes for CASRGTDVYTDTQYF.

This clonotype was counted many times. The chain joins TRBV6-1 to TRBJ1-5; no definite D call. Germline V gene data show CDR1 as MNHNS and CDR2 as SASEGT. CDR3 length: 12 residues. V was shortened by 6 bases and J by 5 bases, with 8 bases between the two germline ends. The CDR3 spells CASREVHQPQHF. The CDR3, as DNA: TGTGCCAGCAGGGAGGTTCATCAGCCCCAGCATTTT.

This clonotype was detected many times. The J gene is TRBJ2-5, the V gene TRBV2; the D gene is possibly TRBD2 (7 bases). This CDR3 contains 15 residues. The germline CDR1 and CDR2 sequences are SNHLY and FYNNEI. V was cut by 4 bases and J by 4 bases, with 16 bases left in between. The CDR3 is CASSGIGGGGETQYF. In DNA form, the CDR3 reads TGTGCCAGCAGTGGGATCGGCGGGGGCGGAGAGACCCAGTACTTC.

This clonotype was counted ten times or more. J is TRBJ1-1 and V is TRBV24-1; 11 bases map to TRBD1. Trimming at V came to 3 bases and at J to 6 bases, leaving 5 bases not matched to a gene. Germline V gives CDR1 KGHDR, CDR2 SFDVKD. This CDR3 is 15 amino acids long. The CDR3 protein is CATSDRTGGVSEAFF. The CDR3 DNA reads TGTGCCACCAGTGATCGGACAGGGGGCGTCTCTGAAGCTTTCTTT.